This entry describes one T cell receptor (beta chain). What it binds is unknown. This sample was taken from a study of cytomegalovirus exposure and HLA in healthy donors. Study-wide results and caveats: By a later analysis, the bulk of CMV-associated TCR beta chains appeared HLA-restricted. Among the sequence variants, a highly shared cluster was likely an artifact of sequencing. Across donors, presence/absence analyses took sequencing depth to be roughly uniform.

This CDR3 has 15 residues. CDR1 is SNHLY and CDR2 is FYNNEI in the germline V gene. The germline V and J ends were trimmed by 7 bases and 4 bases, with 17 bases remaining between them. Primers included in the PCR were 60 Vbeta and 13 Jbeta primers. Only in-frame clones appear in the TCRdb table, and some are missing; sequencing was by immunoSEQ multiplex PCR. This table holds roughly 120,000 clones, roughly 72% found once. The gene calls are TRBV2 and TRBJ1-5; tentative D call: TRBD1 (6 bases). Sequenced material: PBMCs. This TCR came from a woman between 45 and 65 years old in good health and CMV-seropositive. This CDR3 reads CASKADRSSNQPQHF. In DNA, the CDR3 is TGTGCCAGCAAAGCTGACAGGTCCAGTAATCAGCCCCAGCATTTT.